The 6 T cell receptor beta chains below were found in one sample sequenced in a study of vaccination and CD4 T cells after COVID-19. Their specific antigens are unknown. An Oncomine TCR Beta short-read assay was used to sequence the DNA from cultured CD4+ T cells. TCRdb analysed the PCR reads with MiXCR anew, one entry per CDR3 protein. The sample holds roughly 14,000 distinct CDR3 sequences, about 30% seen once. Indicated treatment: approximately 9-day PBMC culture with coronavirus spike peptide pools or control peptides (ViraFEST assay). The sequencing here drew on CD4+ T cells from blood, cultured in vitro, taken after SARS-CoV-2 vaccination. Every receptor here comes from a human donor who had recovered from COVID-19.

This sequence joins TRBV19 and TRBJ2-2; TRBD2 is a possible D gene (7 bases). Germline V CDR1 and CDR2: LNHDA, SQIVND (reference sequence). The CDR3 is 17 amino acids. The V gene lost 3 bases and the J gene lost 0 bases, with 14 bases spanning the gap. The CDR3: CASSIGGGRANTGELFF. CDR3 in DNA: TGTGCCAGTAGTATTGGGGGGGGCCGGGCGAACACCGGGGAGCTGTTTTTT.

This chain uses TRBV4-3 with TRBJ1-2, with 12 bases that match TRBD1. Looked up from germline, CDR1 is LGHNA and CDR2 is YSLEER. The CDR3 covers 18 residues. J was trimmed by 1 base and V by 4 bases; bases with no gene match: 10. The CDR3 loop is CASSLNRDRGRSNYGYTF. The CDR3 DNA reads as TGCGCCAGCAGCCTAAACCGGGACAGGGGGCGGAGTAACTATGGCTACACCTTC.

A few counts support this clonotype. The chain carries TRBV7-6 and TRBJ1-1, with D perhaps TRBD1 (6 bases). CDR1 SGHVS and CDR2 FNYEAQ come from the germline V gene. Trimming cost V 4 bases and J 4 bases, with 16 bases left between them. The CDR3 loop spans 15 amino acids. The DNA for the CDR3 is TGTGCCAGCAGCTCTCAGGGACACCTCCTCACTGAAGCTTTCTTT. This sequence encodes CASSSQGHLLTEAFF.

About this clonotype: Germline is not matched at one junction end, which may reflect a read error. V and J are TRBV7-2 and TRBJ2-7, with unresolved D. Germline values: CDR1 SGHTA, CDR2 FQGNSA. The CDR3 loop spans 13 amino acids. The CDR3 DNA reads TGCGCCAGCAGCCAAACAAAGGACTACGAGCAGTACTTC. Amino acids: CASSQTKDYEQYF.

This rearrangement joins TRBV6-1 to TRBJ1-5; TRBD1 is a possible D gene (5 bases). There are 15 residues in the CDR3. Trimming stripped 7 bases from V and 0 bases from J, with 13 bases between. Germline V lookup: CDR1 MNHNS, CDR2 SASEGT. The CDR3 DNA sequence: TGTGCCAGCATCTTAGGACACTATAGCAATCAGCCCCAGCATTTT. This sequence encodes CASILGHYSNQPQHF.

J is TRBJ1-1 and V is TRBV6-1; TRBD1 matches at 10 bases. Germline V gives CDR1 MNHNS, CDR2 SASEGT. The V gene end was trimmed by 3 bases and the J gene end by 4 bases; junction bases not matched to a gene: 5. CDR3 size: 15 residues. The CDR3 is CASSDRDRGGTEAFF. DNA for the CDR3: TGTGCCAGCAGTGACCGGGACAGGGGCGGCACTGAAGCTTTCTTT.